The 18 T cell receptor beta chains in this list originate from one sample, sequenced in a study of immune heterogeneity within non-small cell lung tumors. Samples each supplied approximately 600 ng of bulk tumor genomic DNA as template. Collection of several biopsies per primary tumor, spaced far apart, took place during surgery. Curative surgery was performed on patients who had untreated, newly diagnosed non-small cell lung cancer. Multiplex PCR amplified TCR beta CDR3 with 32 V and 13 J primers. From the multiplex PCR reads, TCRdb called clonotypes with MiXCR, one entry per CDR3 protein. This repertoire shows 13,000 or so distinct CDR3 sequences, about 23% found once; its top ten account for over 10%. The sample consisted of lung tumor tissue. The receptors come from a man aged 45-65 years with non-small cell lung cancer.

As concerns this clonotype: One end of the junction fails to match germline, which may point to a read error. V is TRBV14 and J is TRBJ1-1; 8 positions agree with TRBD1. The germline V gene encodes CDR1 SGHDN and CDR2 FVKESK. CDR3 length equals 14 residues. CDR3 region: CASSSQGAGTAASF. For the CDR3, the DNA is TGTGCCAGCAGCAGTCAGGGGGCGGGCACTGCAGCTTCCTTT.

This clonotype is judged medium-sized. The J gene is TRBJ2-7, the V gene TRBV6-1; a weak D match, TRBD2 (5 bases). Germline V gene data show CDR1 as MNHNS and CDR2 as SASEGT. This CDR3 comprises 13 residues. V lost 7 bases, J lost 0 bases, and 10 bases lay in between. The DNA for the CDR3 is TGTGCCAGCACAGCGGATTACTCCTACGAGCAGTACTTC. It translates to CASTADYSYEQYF.

This clonotype was counted at least ten times. The chain uses TRBV5-6 and TRBJ1-5, with a possible D match to TRBD1 (5 bases). Germline values: CDR1 SGHDT, CDR2 YYEEEE. The CDR3 covers 15 residues. V was cut by 0 bases and J by 0 bases, with 7 bases left in between. This CDR3 is CASSLAGFSNQPQHF. DNA for the CDR3: TGTGCCAGCAGCTTGGCAGGGTTTAGCAATCAGCCCCAGCATTTT.

The V and J genes are TRBV4-1 and TRBJ2-4; D may match TRBD1 or TRBD2 (6 bases each). The CDR3 runs to 18 residues. Germline V gene lookup returns CDR1 MGHRA and CDR2 YSYEKL. V gave up 3 bases and J gave up 2 bases, with 20 bases separating them. The CDR3 sequence: CASSHTTGEGGPKNIQYF. CDR3 in DNA: TGCGCCAGCAGCCACACTACGGGAGAGGGGGGACCCAAAAACATTCAGTACTTC.

In its sample, this clonotype is medium-sized. The chain couples TRBV12-3 or TRBV12-4 to TRBJ2-2; the D is unclear. The CDR3 totals 14 residues. Trimming took 1 base from V and 5 from J, leaving 8 bases between them. CDR3 coding DNA: TGTGCCAGCAGTTTAGGGTCTAGGACCGGGGAGCTGTTTTTT. Translating it yields CASSLGSRTGELFF.

The chain has TRBV12-3 or TRBV12-4 and TRBJ2-7, with TRBD1 identical over 8 bases. Trimming at V came to 1 base and at J to 2 bases, leaving 10 bases not matched to a gene. The CDR3 is 17 residues long. The chain's CDR3 is CASSLVLGQGGTYEQYF. CDR3 DNA: TGTGCCAGCAGTTTAGTCCTAGGACAGGGAGGAACCTACGAGCAGTACTTC.

This clonotype appeared many times. V gene TRBV27 combines with J gene TRBJ1-2; 7 bases line up with TRBD1. The CDR3 loop spans 14 amino acids. Germline CDR1 MNHEY, CDR2 SMNVEV (reference sequence). The V and J ends lost 0 bases and 8 bases, in that order; junction bases with no gene match: 6. This CDR3 reads CASSLSGRGEGYTF. The CDR3 DNA is TGTGCCAGCAGTTTATCGGGCAGGGGGGAAGGCTACACCTTC.

This clonotype was observed at least ten times. This chain links TRBV5-1 with TRBJ2-1; D may be TRBD1 (6 bases). CDR3 size: 14 residues. Trimming removed 4 bases from V and 6 bases from J, with 14 bases in between. Germline CDR1 SGHRS, CDR2 YFSETQ. For the CDR3, the DNA is TGCGCCAGCAGCCCTGGACAGCCTTCCAATGAGCAGTTCTTC. Its protein product is CASSPGQPSNEQFF. Together with reference TRBV5-1 and TRBJ2-1, the CDR3 gives the full variable domain: KAGVTQTPRYLIKTRGQQVTLSCSPISGHRSVSWYQQTPGQGLQFLFEYFSETQRNKGNFPGRFSGRQFSNSRSEMNVSTLELGDSALYLCASSPGQPSNEQFFGPGTRLTVL.

By share, this clonotype ranks as medium-sized. The rearrangement links TRBV5-8 to TRBJ2-1; D remains ambiguous. There are 13 residues in the CDR3. Germline CDR1 is SGHTS and CDR2 is YDEGEE. V dropped 2 bases and J dropped 10 bases, with 13 bases sitting between them. CDR3 nucleotides: TGTGCCAGCAGCTTTCGGGCCCTCGCGGAGCAGTTCTTC. As protein: CASSFRALAEQFF.

Concerning this clonotype itself: A much bigger clone sits one base away, suggesting this may be a read error. The chain recombines TRBV20-1 with TRBJ1-2; D perhaps matches TRBD1 (5 bases). The CDR3 has 12 amino acids. Germline lookup yields CDR1 DFQATT and CDR2 SNEGSKA (reference sequence). The CDR3 sequence is CSASLGTYGYNF. CDR3 coding DNA: TGCAGTGCTAGTTTGGGGACCTATGGCTACAACTTC.

This clonotype was recorded many times. The chain joins TRBV6-4 to TRBJ2-2; no definite D call. Germline CDR1 and CDR2: MRHNA and SNTAGT. The V end lost 2 bases, the J end lost 2 bases, and 0 bases lay between the germline ends. This CDR3 spans 12 amino acids. CDR3 sequence (DNA): TGTGCCAGCAGTGACAACACCGGGGAGCTGTTTTTT. This translates into CASSDNTGELFF.

In its sample, this clonotype was seen many times. The chain employs TRBV5-1 and TRBJ1-1; possible D gene TRBD1, 5 bases. The CDR3 extends over 15 amino acids. Germline V gene data show CDR1 as SGHRS and CDR2 as YFSETQ. The V and J ends lost 4 bases and 10 bases respectively, with 23 bases between them. CDR3 amino acids: CASSQEGRMVRGAFF. The DNA for the CDR3 is TGCGCCAGCAGCCAGGAGGGCCGGATGGTAAGGGGAGCTTTCTTT.

This clonotype was counted a few times. This chain links TRBV6-1 with TRBJ2-5; D is perhaps TRBD2 (6 bases). Trimming pared 5 bases from V and 5 bases from J, leaving 12 bases between. This CDR3 comprises 13 residues. Germline CDR1 is MNHNS and CDR2 is SASEGT. The CDR3 loop is CASSPGSAETQYF. CDR3 in DNA: TGTGCCAGCAGTCCCGGGAGTGCGGAGACCCAGTACTTC.

The chain is built from TRBV2 and TRBJ2-3; 7 nucleotides match TRBD2. The V segment lost 4 bases and the J segment 4 bases; nucleotides outside the gene matches: 2. This CDR3 spans 13 amino acids. Germline CDR1 is SNHLY and CDR2 is FYNNEI. CDR3 sequence reads: CASSVGGSDTQYF. The CDR3 DNA reads TGTGCCAGCAGTGTGGGGGGGTCAGATACGCAGTATTTT.

This clonotype was observed at least ten times. V and J are TRBV2 and TRBJ2-3; maybe TRBD1 (5 bases). The CDR3 has 16 residues. The V gene's germline CDR1 is SNHLY and CDR2 FYNNEI. V was clipped by 6 bases and J by 2 bases, with 18 bases between them. The CDR3 region has the DNA TGTGCCAGCAGGGTCGGTTTGACAGTATTCACAGATACGCAGTATTTT. Its protein is CASRVGLTVFTDTQYF. Looking up the rest from reference TRBV2 and TRBJ2-3 gives the full variable domain: EPEVTQTPSHQVTQMGQEVILRCVPISNHLYFYWYRQILGQKVEFLVSFYNNEISEKSEIFDDQFSVERPDGSNFTLKIRSTKLEDSAMYFCASRVGLTVFTDTQYFGPGTRLTVL.

This clonotype was recorded a few times. The chain links TRBV12-5 to TRBJ2-6; 10 bases are shared with TRBD1. This CDR3 region has 17 residues. Germline V gene sequence: CDR1 LGHNT, CDR2 FRNRAP. The ends lost 2 bases at V and 5 bases at J; junction bases unmatched: 6. The CDR3 spells CASGLWTGGRRANVLTF. The DNA for the CDR3 is TGTGCTAGTGGTTTGTGGACAGGGGGTAGAAGGGCCAACGTCCTGACTTTC.

This clonotype was seen more than once but under ten times. The rearrangement uses TRBV20-1 and TRBJ2-5; D call uncertain. This CDR3 is built from 11 residues. V dropped 0 bases and J dropped 9 bases, with 8 bases sitting between them. Germline V CDR1 and CDR2: DFQATT, SNEGSKA (reference sequence). The CDR3 DNA is TGCAGTGCTAGAGATAGGCAATCCCAGTACTTC. Protein product: CSARDRQSQYF.

The sample holds many counts of this clonotype. This sequence joins TRBV18 and TRBJ2-7; 7 nucleotides agree with TRBD2. The germline gives CDR1 KGHSH, CDR2 LQKENI. The CDR3 has 13 residues. V gave up 4 bases and J gave up 6 bases; unmatched junction bases: 6. The CDR3 bases are TGTGCCAGCTCACACGGGGAGGGCCGCGAGCAGTACTTC. It translates to CASSHGEGREQYF.